These 20 T cell receptor beta chains originate from one sample sequenced in a study of monozygotic twins with inflammatory bowel disease. TCRdb re-called the 5' RACE reads and shows each CDR3 protein once, DNA omitted. The sample holds about 200,000 distinct CDR3 sequences. The sample comprised blood. The origin of the receptors is a human donor with ulcerative colitis or Crohn's disease, or a healthy co-twin of an affected twin (not recorded which).

The genes are TRBV20-1 and TRBJ2-3; TCRdb selects TRBD1, and the lack of DNA leaves this call unchecked. CDR1 DFQATT and CDR2 SNEGSKA come from the germline V gene (reference sequence). The CDR3 length is 14 residues. The CDR3 region is CSARGEGQIDTQYF.

V and J are TRBV2 and TRBJ1-5. CDR3 size: 14 residues. In germline, CDR1 is SNHLY, CDR2 FYNNEI. The CDR3 spells CASTEGPLGQPQHF.

V usage is TRBV20-1 and J usage is TRBJ2-1; the TCRdb D gene call, TRBD1, has no DNA to confirm it. CDR1 and CDR2 from the germline V gene are DFQATT and SNEGSKA (reference sequence). The CDR3 sequence is 12 residues long. CDR3 residues: CSAPTGVYEQFF.

This rearrangement joins TRBV29-1 to TRBJ2-5; there is no DNA to check the TCRdb D call of TRBD1. CDR1 SQVTM and CDR2 ANQGSEA come from the germline V gene. The CDR3 runs 14 residues. The CDR3 sequence is CSITGAGYQETQYF.

The rearrangement uses TRBV5-1 and TRBJ2-5; TCRdb's D gene call, TRBD1, goes unchecked for lack of DNA. CDR3 length: 15 residues. Per germline, CDR1 SGHRS and CDR2 YFSETQ. CDR3: CASSLRQGGQETQYF.

The chain employs TRBV12-3 or TRBV12-4 and TRBJ2-7; lacking DNA, the TRBD1 call made by TCRdb goes unchecked. The CDR3 runs to 15 residues. This CDR3 reads CASKRDRGTSYEQYF.

The V gene is TRBV4-1, the J gene TRBJ2-5; the TRBD1 assignment by TCRdb is unverifiable without DNA. CDR3 length equals 14 residues. CDR1 MGHRA and CDR2 YSYEKL come from the germline V gene. CDR3: CASSRPGYQETQYF.

The chain is built from TRBV23-1 and TRBJ2-7; the D call of TRBD1 rests on TCRdb alone, since no DNA is present to check it. TRBV23-1 is an ORF; its function is uncertain. The CDR3 is 16 residues long. The CDR3 here is CASTSSVRGSSYEQYF.

This rearrangement joins TRBV15 to TRBJ1-4; TCRdb proposes TRBD1, but this gene call is untestable without DNA. CDR1 and CDR2 from the germline V gene are LNHNV and YYDKDF (reference sequence). The CDR3 is made up of 17 amino acids. Here the CDR3 reads CATSRGVSGTGEGKLFF. Looking up the rest from reference TRBV15 and TRBJ1-4 gives the full variable domain: DAMVIQNPRYQVTQFGKPVTLSCSQTLNHNVMYWYQQKSSQAPKLLFHYYDKDFNNEADTPDNFQSRRPNTSFCFLDIRSPGLGDTAMYLCATSRGVSGTGEGKLFFGSGTQLSVL.

J is TRBJ1-4 and V is TRBV7-2; checking the TCRdb D call of TRBD1 is not possible without DNA. Germline assignment: CDR1 SGHTA and CDR2 FQGNSA. CDR3 length equals 15 residues. CDR3 region: CASSPGLATNEKLFF.

V usage is TRBV12-3 or TRBV12-4 and J usage is TRBJ2-5; TCRdb's D gene call, TRBD1, goes unchecked for lack of DNA. This CDR3 is 13 amino acids long. The CDR3 reads CASTPGSRETQYF.

The rearrangement links TRBV18 to TRBJ1-1. Germline V gene lookup returns CDR1 KGHSH and CDR2 LQKENI. CDR3 size: 13 residues. Here the CDR3 reads CASSPPSGSQAFF.

The V call is TRBV7-2, the J call TRBJ2-7; the D call from TCRdb, TRBD1, cannot be confirmed without DNA. CDR1 is SGHTA, CDR2 FQGNSA, per germline. There are 14 residues in the CDR3. CDR3 amino acids: CASTPILQGGEQYF.

The chain joins TRBV5-1 to TRBJ2-1; absent DNA, TCRdb's TRBD2 call cannot be checked. This CDR3 region has 15 residues. Germline V CDR1 and CDR2: SGHRS, YFSETQ. This CDR3 is CASSSGTSGDNEQFF.

This rearrangement joins TRBV11-2 to TRBJ1-4; TCRdb outputs TRBD1, but without DNA this stays unchecked. Germline CDR1 reads SGHAT; CDR2 reads FQNNGV. The CDR3 has 18 residues. CDR3 protein: CASSPGVLGAATNEKLFF.

The chain links TRBV28 to TRBJ1-3; TCRdb's assignment of TRBD1 cannot be checked, as there is no DNA. The CDR3 totals 16 residues. Germline V CDR1 and CDR2: MDHEN, SYDVKM. The CDR3 sequence is CASSSIGTGSGNTIYF. Filled out from reference TRBV28 and TRBJ1-3, the complete variable domain reads DVKVTQSSRYLVKRTGEKVFLECVQDMDHENMFWYRQDPGLGLRLIYFSYDVKMKEKGDIPEGYSVSREKKERFSLILESASTNQTSMYLCASSSIGTGSGNTIYFGEGSWLTVV.

V usage is TRBV7-9 and J usage is TRBJ2-7; TCRdb's assignment of TRBD1 cannot be checked, as there is no DNA. CDR3 length: 14 amino acids. Germline V gives CDR1 SEHNR, CDR2 FQNEAQ (reference sequence). CDR3 loop: CASSLAGTFYEQYF.

The V and J genes are TRBV5-1 and TRBJ1-1; lacking DNA, the TRBD1 call made by TCRdb goes unchecked. The CDR3 consists of 15 residues. Germline V gives CDR1 SGHRS, CDR2 YFSETQ. The CDR3 loop reads CASSLDRVGNTEAFF.

The V call is TRBV20-1, the J call TRBJ2-5; TCRdb selects TRBD2, and the lack of DNA leaves this call unchecked. This CDR3 region has 14 residues. In germline, CDR1 is DFQATT, CDR2 SNEGSKA (reference sequence). CDR3 amino acids: CSAGTSGGGKTQYF.

The chain employs TRBV27 and TRBJ2-1; the D call of TRBD2 rests on TCRdb alone, since no DNA is present to check it. CDR1 and CDR2 (germline): MNHEY, SMNVEV (reference sequence). The CDR3 loop spans 17 amino acids. This CDR3 is CASRGTSGSVRYNEQFF.